The next 19 T cell receptor beta chains were all read from a single sample in a study of T cells in Graves' hyperthyroidism and ophthalmopathy. It was RNA transcripts that yielded the amplified TCR beta CDR3 regions. The HTBI set primed first-round TCR CDR3 RT-PCR. From the multiplex PCR reads, TCRdb called clonotypes with MiXCR, one entry per CDR3 protein. This table holds more than 500,000 distinct CDR3 sequences, more than 45% found once. The sample comprised peripheral blood or thyroid tissue (not recorded which). These TCRs come from an adult woman with Graves' disease, either hyperthyroidism or ophthalmopathy (not recorded which).

This sequence joins TRBV10-3 and TRBJ2-3; perhaps TRBD2 as D (7 bases). Germline-derived CDR1 and CDR2 are ENHRY and SYGVKD. V gave up 6 bases and J gave up 2 bases, with 12 bases separating them. The CDR3 runs 14 residues. DNA for the CDR3: TGTGCCATCAGAACAGGGAGGGACACAGATACGCAGTATTTT. Its protein is CAIRTGRDTDTQYF.

With regard to this clonotype: The junction does not match germline at one end; this may be a read error. This chain uses TRBV19 with TRBJ2-6, with D perhaps matching TRBD1 (6 bases). CDR1 LNHDA and CDR2 SQIVND come from the germline V gene (reference sequence). This CDR3 is 12 amino acids long. In nucleotides, the CDR3 is TGTGCCAGTAGTGTTTCAAGGGACACTGAAGCTTTC. The encoded protein is CASSVSRDTEAF.

This clonotype was recorded many times. The chain recombines TRBV20-1 with TRBJ2-7, with D unclear. The CDR3 loop spans 11 amino acids. Germline CDR1 is DFQATT and CDR2 is SNEGSKA (reference sequence). Trimming pared 5 bases from V and 7 bases from J, leaving 12 bases between. The CDR3 is CSALVDREQYF. As DNA, the CDR3 is TGCAGTGCTCTAGTAGATCGAGAGCAGTACTTC.

Here the CDR3 reads CSVSSSGTRGETQYF. In nucleotides, the CDR3 is TGCAGCGTGTCTTCCTCGGGGACTAGGGGTGAGACCCAGTACTTC. The chain has TRBV29-1 and TRBJ2-5, with 8 bases matching TRBD2. Losses at the gene ends were 6 bases for V and 5 bases for J; bases not matched to a gene: 14. The CDR3 is 15 residues long. The V gene's germline CDR1 is SQVTM and CDR2 ANQGSEA.

This chain joins TRBV10-2 and TRBJ2-7; a possible D gene is TRBD2 (6 bases). Trimming took off 6 bases at V and 9 bases at J, with 15 bases between the two ends. The CDR3 totals 12 residues. The V gene's germline CDR1 is WSHSY and CDR2 SAAADI. CDR3 residues: CASRPGAAGQYF. The DNA of the CDR3 is TGCGCCAGCAGGCCGGGAGCAGCGGGGCAGTACTTC.

Many counts were recorded for this clonotype. This chain links TRBV5-1 with TRBJ1-1; weak D call: TRBD1 (6 bases). CDR3 size: 16 residues. V was cut by 0 bases and J by 4 bases, with 16 bases left in between. CDR1 is SGHRS and CDR2 is YFSETQ in the germline V gene. The CDR3 here is CASSLGGFTGLTEAFF. The CDR3, as DNA: TGCGCCAGCAGCTTGGGGGGGTTCACAGGGCTCACTGAAGCTTTCTTT.

In this sample, this clonotype turned up many times. The chain combines TRBV27 with TRBJ1-6; tentative D call: TRBD1 (6 bases). The CDR3 spans 14 residues. Per the germline V gene, CDR1 is MNHEY and CDR2 is SMNVEV (reference sequence). V lost 10 bases to trimming and J lost 7 bases, with 17 bases between them. The CDR3 spells CATNGGHINSPLHF. CDR3 nucleotides: TGTGCCACCAACGGGGGACACATCAATTCACCCCTCCACTTT.

The chain has TRBV27 and TRBJ2-7; 12 positions agree with TRBD1. Germline V CDR1 and CDR2: MNHEY, SMNVEV (reference sequence). Losses at the gene ends were 5 bases for V and 6 bases for J; bases not matched to a gene: 8. The CDR3 consists of 15 residues. CDR3 sequence reads: CASSRPGTGGREQYF. In nucleotides, the CDR3 is TGTGCCAGCAGTCGACCCGGGACAGGGGGCCGCGAGCAGTACTTC.

This clonotype was counted a few times. The chain joins TRBV10-3 to TRBJ2-7; D gene ambiguous. CDR1 and CDR2 (germline): ENHRY, SYGVKD. Trimming took 2 bases from V and 3 from J, leaving 8 bases between them. The CDR3 spans 13 residues. This chain's CDR3 is CAISEPVLYEQYF. The CDR3 nucleotides are TGTGCCATCAGTGAGCCCGTACTCTACGAGCAGTACTTC.

Points on this clonotype: At one of its ends the junction is not consistent with the germline gene, which may arise from a read error. This chain links TRBV5-1 with TRBJ2-6, with TRBD1 as a possible D gene (5 bases). The CDR3 loop spans 13 amino acids. The germline V gene has CDR1 SGHRS and CDR2 YFSETQ. CDR3 loop: CASSLVGVNVLTF. The DNA of the CDR3 is TGCGCCAGCAGCTTGGTAGGGGTCAACGTCCTGACTTTC.

The rearrangement joins TRBV7-9 to TRBJ1-1, with TRBD1 identical over 8 bases. Germline loops: CDR1 SEHNR, CDR2 FQNEAQ (reference sequence). The junction had 8 bases not matched to a gene; V was cut back by 4 bases and J by 4 bases. This CDR3 is 15 amino acids long. CDR3 in amino acids: CASSSIRGPGTEAFF. CDR3 DNA sequence: TGTGCCAGCAGCTCCATCAGGGGGCCTGGCACTGAAGCTTTCTTT.

The CDR3 DNA is TGTGCCAGTAGTCGACAAGACAGGGTCGGTGGCTACACCTTC. This translates into CASSRQDRVGGYTF. This chain joins TRBV19 and TRBJ1-2; TRBD1 matches 7 bases. Unmatched junction bases numbered 10, after V lost 5 bases and J lost 7 bases. The length of the CDR3 is 14 residues. Germline loops: CDR1 LNHDA, CDR2 SQIVND (reference sequence).

The chain is built from TRBV2 and TRBJ2-7; D perhaps matches TRBD2 (5 bases). This CDR3 is 14 amino acids long. The germline gives CDR1 SNHLY, CDR2 FYNNEI. V was cut by 6 bases and J by 1 base, with 13 bases left in between. The CDR3 region is CASREGTESYEQYF. CDR3 sequence (DNA): TGTGCCAGCAGAGAGGGCACTGAATCCTACGAGCAGTACTTC.

The chain combines TRBV7-2 with TRBJ1-2; the D is unclear. This CDR3 region has 14 residues. V lost 5 bases, J lost 4 bases, and 14 bases lay in between. Germline V gene lookup returns CDR1 SGHTA and CDR2 FQGNSA. CDR3 sequence (DNA): TGTGCCAGCAGCCTGGACTCCACCCCCTATGGCTACACCTTC. Translated, it gives CASSLDSTPYGYTF.

In its sample, this clonotype was seen many times. The rearrangement links TRBV19 to TRBJ1-5; no clear D. The V end was cut by 5 bases, the J end by 0 bases, with 14 bases between. Looked up from germline, CDR1 is LNHDA and CDR2 is SQIVND (reference sequence). CDR3 length equals 16 residues. This chain's CDR3 is CASSPTGSLSNQPQHF. The DNA for the CDR3 is TGTGCCAGTAGTCCTACGGGGTCTCTTAGCAATCAGCCCCAGCATTTT.

This clonotype was seen ten or more times. This sequence joins TRBV14 and TRBJ2-7; D may be TRBD1 or TRBD2 (5 bases each). Trimming took 4 bases from V and 4 from J, leaving 11 bases between them. Looked up from germline, CDR1 is SGHDN and CDR2 is FVKESK. The CDR3 consists of 13 residues. CDR3 DNA: TGTGCCAGCAGCCCCTGGGGGAGTTACGAGCAGTACTTC. Protein: CASSPWGSYEQYF.

J is TRBJ2-7 and V is TRBV5-1; 8 nucleotides agree with TRBD2. There are 16 residues in the CDR3. V lost 0 bases and J lost 6; bases outside the gene matches: 11. Germline CDR1 SGHRS, CDR2 YFSETQ. Here the CDR3 DNA reads TGCGCCAGCAGCTTGGGGGCCAGCGGGAGAGGCGGCGAGCAGTACTTC. Its protein product is CASSLGASGRGGEQYF.

The chain employs TRBV25-1 and TRBJ2-5; possibly TRBD1 or TRBD2 for D (5 bases each). This CDR3 region has 15 residues. The ends were cut back, 6 bases at V and 1 base at J, with 15 bases in the middle. Per the germline V gene, CDR1 is MGHDK and CDR2 is SYGVNS. The CDR3 coding sequence is TGTGCCAGCAGAGTGTTAGGGACGGTCCAAGAGACCCAGTACTTC. Its protein product is CASRVLGTVQETQYF.

In its sample, this clonotype was seen many times. V usage is TRBV29-1 and J usage is TRBJ1-2, with unresolved D. V was pared by 6 bases and J by 6 bases, with 17 bases between. The CDR3 consists of 13 residues. In germline, CDR1 is SQVTM, CDR2 ANQGSEA. This CDR3 reads CSVVGDKVDGYTF. Here the CDR3 DNA reads TGCAGCGTAGTTGGAGATAAAGTGGATGGCTACACCTTC.